Below, 2 T cell receptor beta chains from the same sample are listed, as sequenced in a study of T cells after yellow fever vaccination (dated by TCRdb to between 2018 and 2020). The treatment or condition label for this specimen denotes: live attenuated yellow fever vaccine strain. Library preparation used 5' RACE. Instrument on record: Illumina HiSeq 2500. TCRdb took the public reads, trimmed them with fastp at Q25, ran MiXCR for clone calling and kept in-frame beta chains. Merged by CDR3 protein, the rows form single entries marked with the most common genes and DNA. The sample table holds about 500,000 distinct CDR3 sequences, of which roughly a sixth were seen once. The ten largest make up about 18% of the sample. The sample in question was PBMCs, obtained 5 to 6 days after the first yellow fever vaccination. These receptors were obtained from a man aged 18 to 30 who received the YFV17D yellow fever vaccine.

V usage is TRBV20-1 and J usage is TRBJ2-4; D call uncertain. From germline, CDR1 is DFQATT and CDR2 SNEGSKA (reference sequence). The CDR3 is made up of 16 amino acids. V lost 0 bases, J lost 1 base, and 13 bases lay in between. The CDR3 protein is CSARDHGRRAKNIQYF. The CDR3 DNA follows: TGCAGTGCTAGAGATCATGGCCGCCGGGCCAAAAACATTCAGTACTTC.

Only a few counts were recorded for this clonotype. This chain uses TRBV19 with TRBJ1-4; tentative D call: TRBD1 (5 bases). V shed 5 bases and J shed 8 bases, with 12 bases lying between them. Germline CDR1 is LNHDA and CDR2 is SQIVND (reference sequence). CDR3 length: 13 residues. For the CDR3, the DNA is TGTGCCAGTAGTTTAGGGGTCGTCGAAAAACTGTTTTTT. Translation gives CASSLGVVEKLFF.